This T cell receptor (beta chain) originates from a study of sequential checkpoint blockade in melanoma. General study results and limits: PD-L1 staining and CD8+ counts, not mutational load, tracked tumor T-cell clonality. About 30 times likelier clinical benefit followed increased tumor T-cell fraction and clonality.

Measured with immunoSEQ multiplex PCR; TCRdb has only the in-frame clones, and not every one. Of around 5,000 clones in the sample, roughly 24% were seen once. The germline V and J ends were trimmed by 7 bases and 0 bases, with 13 bases remaining between them. The CDR3 covers 15 residues. The V gene's germline CDR1 is MNHGY and CDR2 SAAAGT. Treatment specified: randomized to nivolumab then ipilimumab (arm A) or the reverse (arm B). DNA-damaging chemotherapy had not been given to any patient beforehand. This clone was recorded at least ten times. Its target is not known. This clonotype originated in a human donor with melanoma. This chain connects TRBV6-8 to TRBJ1-5; D is undetermined. Source: tumor tissue (inferred from file names), taken from a patient given nivolumab and ipilimumab in sequence. DNA of the CDR3: TGTGCCAGCAAAACTCCGCAGGATAGCAATCAGCCCCAGCATTTT. Protein product: CASKTPQDSNQPQHF.